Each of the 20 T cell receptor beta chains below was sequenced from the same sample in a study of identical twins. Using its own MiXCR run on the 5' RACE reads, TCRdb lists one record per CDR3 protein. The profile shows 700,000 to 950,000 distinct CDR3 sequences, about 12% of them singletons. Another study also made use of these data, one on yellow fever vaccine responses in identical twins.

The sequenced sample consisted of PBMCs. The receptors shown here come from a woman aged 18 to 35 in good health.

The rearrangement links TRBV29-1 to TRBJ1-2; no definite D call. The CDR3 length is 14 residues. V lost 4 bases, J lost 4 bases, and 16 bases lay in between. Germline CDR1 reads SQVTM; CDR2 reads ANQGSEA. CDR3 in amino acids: CSVGRGEVSYGYTF. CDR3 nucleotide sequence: TGCAGCGTTGGGCGCGGGGAAGTTAGCTATGGCTACACCTTC.

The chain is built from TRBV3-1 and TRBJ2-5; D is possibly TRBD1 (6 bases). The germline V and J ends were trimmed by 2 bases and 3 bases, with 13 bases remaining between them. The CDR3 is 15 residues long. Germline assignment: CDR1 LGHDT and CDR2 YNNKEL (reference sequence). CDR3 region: CASSQISGAKETQYF. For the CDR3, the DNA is TGTGCCAGCAGCCAAATCTCAGGGGCGAAAGAGACCCAGTACTTC.

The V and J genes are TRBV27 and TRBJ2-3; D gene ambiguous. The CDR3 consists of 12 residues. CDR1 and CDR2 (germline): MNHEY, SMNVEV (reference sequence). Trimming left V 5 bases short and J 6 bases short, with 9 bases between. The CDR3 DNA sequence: TGTGCCAGCAGTGGGTCCCATGATACGCAGTATTTT. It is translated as CASSGSHDTQYF.

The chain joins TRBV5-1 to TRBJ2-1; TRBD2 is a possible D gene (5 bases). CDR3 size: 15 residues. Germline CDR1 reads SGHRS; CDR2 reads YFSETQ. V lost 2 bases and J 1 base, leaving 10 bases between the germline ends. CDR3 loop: CASSFSDQSYNEQFF. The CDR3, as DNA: TGCGCCAGCAGCTTTAGCGACCAATCCTACAATGAGCAGTTCTTC.

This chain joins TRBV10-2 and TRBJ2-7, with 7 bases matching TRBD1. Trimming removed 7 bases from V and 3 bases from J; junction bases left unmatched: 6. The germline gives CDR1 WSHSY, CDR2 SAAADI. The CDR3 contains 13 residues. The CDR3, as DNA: TGCGCCAGCACATGGGACAGAAACTACGAGCAGTACTTC. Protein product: CASTWDRNYEQYF.

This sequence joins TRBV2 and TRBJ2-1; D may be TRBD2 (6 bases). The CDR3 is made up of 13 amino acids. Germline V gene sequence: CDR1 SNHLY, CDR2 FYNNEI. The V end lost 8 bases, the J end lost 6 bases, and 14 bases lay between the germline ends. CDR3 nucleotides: TGTGCCAGCGGGGGGACCGAAACCAATGAGCAGTTCTTC. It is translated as CASGGTETNEQFF.

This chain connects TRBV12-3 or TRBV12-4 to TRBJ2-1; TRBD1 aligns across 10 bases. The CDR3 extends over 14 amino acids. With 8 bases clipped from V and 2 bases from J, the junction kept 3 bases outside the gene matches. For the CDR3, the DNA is TGTGCCAGCGTAGACAGGGGGCCCTACAATGAGCAGTTCTTC. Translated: CASVDRGPYNEQFF.

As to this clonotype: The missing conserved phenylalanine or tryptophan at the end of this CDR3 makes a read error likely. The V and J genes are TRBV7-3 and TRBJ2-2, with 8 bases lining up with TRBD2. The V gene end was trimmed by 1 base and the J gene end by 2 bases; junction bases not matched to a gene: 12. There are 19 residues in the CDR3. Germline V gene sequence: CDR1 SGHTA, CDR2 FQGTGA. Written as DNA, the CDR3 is TGTGCCAGCAGCTTAATGCCCCCGAGACTAGCGACAAACACCGGGGAGCTGTTTTCT. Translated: CASSLMPPRLATNTGELFS.

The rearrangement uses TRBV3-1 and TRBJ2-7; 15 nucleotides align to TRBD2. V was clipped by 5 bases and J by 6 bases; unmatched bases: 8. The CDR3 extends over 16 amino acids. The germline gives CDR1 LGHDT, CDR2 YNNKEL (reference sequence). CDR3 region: CASSYSGTSGRTEQYF. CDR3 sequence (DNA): TGTGCCAGCAGCTACTCCGGGACTAGCGGGAGGACCGAGCAGTACTTC.

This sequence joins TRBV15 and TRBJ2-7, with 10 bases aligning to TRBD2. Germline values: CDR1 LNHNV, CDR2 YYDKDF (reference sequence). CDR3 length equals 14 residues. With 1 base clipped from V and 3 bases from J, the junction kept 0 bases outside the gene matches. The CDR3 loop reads CATSRGTSGYEQYV. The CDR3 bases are TGTGCCACCAGCAGAGGGACTAGCGGCTACGAGCAGTACGTC.

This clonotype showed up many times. The CDR3 is CASSQGRFPDTQYF. DNA of the CDR3: TGTGCCAGCAGTCAGGGGCGCTTCCCAGATACGCAGTATTTT. The chain combines TRBV6-2 or TRBV6-3 with TRBJ2-3, with D tentatively TRBD1 (6 bases). Trimming took off 5 bases at V and 4 bases at J, with 13 bases between the two ends. Germline V gene sequence: CDR1 MNHEY, CDR2 SVGEGT. The CDR3 totals 14 residues.

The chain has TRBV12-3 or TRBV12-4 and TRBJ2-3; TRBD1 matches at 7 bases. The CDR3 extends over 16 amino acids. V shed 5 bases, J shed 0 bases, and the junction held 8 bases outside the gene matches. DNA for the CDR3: TGTGCCAGCAGTCCCCGGGACAGCTTAAGCACAGATACGCAGTATTTT. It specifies CASSPRDSLSTDTQYF.

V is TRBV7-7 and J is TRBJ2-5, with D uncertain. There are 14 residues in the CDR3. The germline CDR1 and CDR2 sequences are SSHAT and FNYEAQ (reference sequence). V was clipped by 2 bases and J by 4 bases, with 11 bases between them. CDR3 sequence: CASSLTGSPETQYF. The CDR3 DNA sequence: TGTGCCAGCAGCTTAACCGGGTCCCCAGAGACCCAGTACTTC.

The CDR3 sequence is CASSLRRVGYEQYF. The CDR3, as DNA: TGTGCCAGCAGCTTACGGAGGGTTGGCTACGAGCAGTACTTC. The V call is TRBV5-5, the J call TRBJ2-7; a possible D gene is TRBD2 (6 bases). CDR3 size: 14 residues. Trimming cost V 2 bases and J 3 bases, with 12 bases left between them. Germline V CDR1 and CDR2: SGHKS, YYEKEE (reference sequence). The full variable domain, completed using reference TRBV5-5 and TRBJ2-7, is DAGVTQSPTHLIKTRGQQVTLRCSPISGHKSVSWYQQVLGQGPQFIFQYYEKEERGRGNFPDRFSARQFPNYSSELNVNALLLGDSALYLCASSLRRVGYEQYFGPGTRLTVT.

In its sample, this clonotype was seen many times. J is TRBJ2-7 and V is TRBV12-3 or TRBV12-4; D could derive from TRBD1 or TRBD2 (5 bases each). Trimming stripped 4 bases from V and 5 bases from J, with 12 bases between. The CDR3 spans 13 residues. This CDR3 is CASSYSGTDEQYV. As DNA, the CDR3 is TGTGCCAGCAGTTACTCAGGGACGGACGAGCAGTACGTC.

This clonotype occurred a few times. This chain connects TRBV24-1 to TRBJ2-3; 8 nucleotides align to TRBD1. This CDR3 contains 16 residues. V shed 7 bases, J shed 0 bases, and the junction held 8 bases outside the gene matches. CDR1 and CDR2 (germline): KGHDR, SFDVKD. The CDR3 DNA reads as TGTGCCACCAGCCCCGGGACAGGAACTAGCACAGATACGCAGTATTTT. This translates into CATSPGTGTSTDTQYF.

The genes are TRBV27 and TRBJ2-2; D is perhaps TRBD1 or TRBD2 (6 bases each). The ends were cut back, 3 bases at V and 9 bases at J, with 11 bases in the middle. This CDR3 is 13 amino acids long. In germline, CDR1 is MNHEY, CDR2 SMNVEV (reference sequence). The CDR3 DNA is TGTGCCAGCAGTTTGAAGGGGGGTTGGGAGCTGTTTTTT. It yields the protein CASSLKGGWELFF.

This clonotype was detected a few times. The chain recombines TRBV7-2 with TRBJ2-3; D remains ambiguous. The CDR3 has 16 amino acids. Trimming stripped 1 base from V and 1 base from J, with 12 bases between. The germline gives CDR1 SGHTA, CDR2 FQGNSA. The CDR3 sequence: CASSLEIALGTDTQYF. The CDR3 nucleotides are TGTGCCAGCAGCTTAGAGATCGCATTGGGCACAGATACGCAGTATTTT.

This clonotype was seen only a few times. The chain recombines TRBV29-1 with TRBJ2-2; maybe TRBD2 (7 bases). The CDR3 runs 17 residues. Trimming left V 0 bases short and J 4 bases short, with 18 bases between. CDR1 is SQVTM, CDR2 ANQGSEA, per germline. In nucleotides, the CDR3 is TGCAGCGTTGAAGATAACATCCTAGGGGGGGTCACCGGGGAGCTGTTTTTT. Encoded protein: CSVEDNILGGVTGELFF.

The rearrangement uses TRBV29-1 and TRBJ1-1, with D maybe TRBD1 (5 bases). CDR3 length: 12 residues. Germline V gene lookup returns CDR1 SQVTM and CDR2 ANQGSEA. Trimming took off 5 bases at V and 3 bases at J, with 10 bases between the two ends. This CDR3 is CSVTGGDTEAFF. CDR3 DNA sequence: TGCAGCGTTACGGGGGGGGACACTGAAGCTTTCTTT.